This T cell receptor beta chain was found in a study of T cells in Graves' hyperthyroidism and ophthalmopathy. Study results and caveats: A model of 13 V-J features distinguished ophthalmopathy from stable hyperthyroidism.

Around 9.9 ml of fresh peripheral blood supplied the PBMCs. This clonotype was observed at least ten times. What it binds is unknown. It was RNA transcripts that yielded the amplified TCR beta CDR3 regions. The HTBI primer set was used in a first-round RT-PCR of the TCR CDR3. One entry per CDR3 protein, called by TCRdb with MiXCR from the multiplex PCR reads. Of around 600,000 distinct CDR3 sequences in the sample, roughly a sixth were seen once. The CDR3 is 14 amino acids. Germline assignment: CDR1 SGHTA and CDR2 FQGNSA. V dropped 2 bases and J dropped 0 bases, with 5 bases sitting between them. The chain employs TRBV7-2 and TRBJ1-3; no definite D call. The sequence was collected from a middle-aged woman with Graves' ophthalmopathy. The sample taken for sequencing was blood. CDR3 sequence (DNA): TGTGCCAGCAGCTTATACGTCTCTGGAAACACCATATATTTT. It translates to CASSLYVSGNTIYF.